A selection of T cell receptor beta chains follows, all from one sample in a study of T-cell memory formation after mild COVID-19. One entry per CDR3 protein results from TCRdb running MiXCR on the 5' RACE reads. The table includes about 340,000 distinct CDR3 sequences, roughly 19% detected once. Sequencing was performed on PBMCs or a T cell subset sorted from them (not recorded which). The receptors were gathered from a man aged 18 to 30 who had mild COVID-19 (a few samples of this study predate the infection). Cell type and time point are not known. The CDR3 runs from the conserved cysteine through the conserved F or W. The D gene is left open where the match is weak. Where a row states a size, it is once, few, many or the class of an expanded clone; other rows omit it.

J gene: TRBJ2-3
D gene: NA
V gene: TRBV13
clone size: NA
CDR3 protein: CASTSFGDSTDTQYF
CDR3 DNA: TGTGCCAGCACTTCATTCGGGGACAGCACAGATACGCAGTATTTT

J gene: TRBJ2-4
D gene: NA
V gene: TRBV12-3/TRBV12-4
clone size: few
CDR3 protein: CASSLRGPAKNIQYF
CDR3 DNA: TGTGCCAGCAGTTTAAGGGGACCGGCCAAAAACATTCAGTACTTC

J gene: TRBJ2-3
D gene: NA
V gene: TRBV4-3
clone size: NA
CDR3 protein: CASSQRGADTQYF
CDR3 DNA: TGCGCCAGCAGCCAGAGGGGGGCAGATACGCAGTATTTT

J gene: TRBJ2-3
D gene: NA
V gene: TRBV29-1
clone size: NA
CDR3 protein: CSVYQLLGYTQYF
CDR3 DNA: TGCAGCGTCTACCAGTTGTTGGGCTATACGCAGTATTTT

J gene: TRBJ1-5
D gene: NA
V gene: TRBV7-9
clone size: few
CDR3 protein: CASSLEPGANQPQHF
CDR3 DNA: TGTGCCAGCAGCTTAGAGCCCGGGGCCAATCAGCCCCAGCATTTT

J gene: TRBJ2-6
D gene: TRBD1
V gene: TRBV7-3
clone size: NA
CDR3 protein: CASSLGTESSGANVLTF
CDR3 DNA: TGTGCCAGCAGCTTAGGGACAGAGAGCTCTGGGGCCAACGTCCTGACTTTC

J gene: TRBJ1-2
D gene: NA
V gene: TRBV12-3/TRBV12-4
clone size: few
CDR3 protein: CASSFLNPSGYTF
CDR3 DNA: TGTGCCAGCAGTTTTCTAAATCCCTCCGGCTACACCTTC

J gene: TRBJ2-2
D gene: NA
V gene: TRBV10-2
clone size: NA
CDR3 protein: CASSEGSPLGDTGELFF
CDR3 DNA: TGCGCCAGCAGTGAGGGCTCCCCCCTAGGGGACACCGGGGAGCTGTTTTTT

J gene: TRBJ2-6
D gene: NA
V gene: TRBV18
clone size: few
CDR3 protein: CASSPRVDTGANVLTF
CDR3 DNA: TGTGCCAGCTCACCAAGGGTAGATACAGGGGCCAACGTCCTGACTTTC

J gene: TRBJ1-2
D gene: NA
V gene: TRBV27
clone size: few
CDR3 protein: CATAARFGFDYGYTF
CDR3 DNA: TGTGCCACCGCGGCCAGGTTCGGGTTTGACTATGGCTACACCTTC

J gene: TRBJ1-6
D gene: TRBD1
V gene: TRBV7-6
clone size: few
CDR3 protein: CASSLAGQAGSPLHF
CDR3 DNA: TGTGCCAGCAGCTTAGCGGGACAGGCCGGTTCACCCCTCCACTTT

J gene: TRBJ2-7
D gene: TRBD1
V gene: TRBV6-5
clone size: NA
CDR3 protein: CASSDVRDRGVHEQYF
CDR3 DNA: TGTGCCAGCAGTGACGTCCGGGACAGGGGAGTCCACGAGCAGTACTTC

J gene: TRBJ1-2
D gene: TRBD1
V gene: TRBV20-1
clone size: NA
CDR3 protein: CSASRVSGGAGYGYTF
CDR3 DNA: TGCAGTGCTAGCCGGGTTTCAGGGGGCGCAGGATATGGCTACACCTTC

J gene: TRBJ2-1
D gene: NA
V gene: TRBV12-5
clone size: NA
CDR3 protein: CASGLLGESQGNEQFF
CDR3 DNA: TGTGCTAGTGGTTTGCTGGGAGAGTCCCAAGGCAATGAGCAGTTCTTC

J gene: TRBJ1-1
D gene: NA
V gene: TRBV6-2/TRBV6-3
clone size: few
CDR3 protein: CASSTPEGGNTEAFF
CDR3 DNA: TGTGCCAGCAGTACACCGGAGGGGGGGAACACTGAAGCTTTCTTT

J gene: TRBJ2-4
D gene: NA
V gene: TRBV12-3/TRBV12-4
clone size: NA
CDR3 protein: CASSLLRLRDENIQYF
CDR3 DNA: TGTGCCAGCAGTTTATTGCGGCTCCGGGACGAAAACATTCAGTACTTC

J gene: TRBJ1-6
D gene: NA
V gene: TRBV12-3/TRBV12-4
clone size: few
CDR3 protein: CASRKSQGFSPLHF
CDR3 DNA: TGTGCCAGCAGGAAATCCCAGGGTTTCTCACCCCTCCACTTT

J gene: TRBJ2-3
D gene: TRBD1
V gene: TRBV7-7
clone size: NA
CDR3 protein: CASSTGARDTQYF
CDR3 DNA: TGTGCTAGCAGCACAGGGGCAAGGGATACGCAGTATTTT

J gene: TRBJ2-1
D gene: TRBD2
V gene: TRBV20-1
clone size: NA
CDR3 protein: CSARDQREGYNEQFF
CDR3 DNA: TGCAGTGCTAGAGATCAGCGGGAGGGCTACAATGAGCAGTTCTTC

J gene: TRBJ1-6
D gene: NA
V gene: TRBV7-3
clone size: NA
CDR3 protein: CASSQSLISSPLHF
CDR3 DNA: TGTGCCAGCAGCCAATCGTTAATTAGTTCACCCCTCCACTTT

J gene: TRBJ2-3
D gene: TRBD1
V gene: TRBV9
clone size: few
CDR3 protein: CASNTGGWDTQYF
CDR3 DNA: TGTGCCAGCAATACAGGGGGCTGGGATACGCAGTATTTT

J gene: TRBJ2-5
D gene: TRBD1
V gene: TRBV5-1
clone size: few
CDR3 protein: CASSDGQGVPETQYF
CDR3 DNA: TGCGCCAGCAGCGACGGACAGGGAGTTCCCGAGACCCAGTACTTC

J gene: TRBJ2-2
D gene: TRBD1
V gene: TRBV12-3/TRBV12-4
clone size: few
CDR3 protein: CASSPNRGLSGELFF
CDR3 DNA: TGTGCCAGCAGCCCCAACAGGGGGCTAAGCGGGGAGCTGTTTTTT

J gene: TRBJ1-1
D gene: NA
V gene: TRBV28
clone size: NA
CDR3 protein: CASSLSGRGVIF
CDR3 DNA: TGTGCCAGCAGTCTCTCGGGACGGGGAGTTATCTTT

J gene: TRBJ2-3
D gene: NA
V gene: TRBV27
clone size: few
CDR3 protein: CASTPLRKTSTDTQYF
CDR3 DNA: TGTGCCAGCACTCCTCTTCGGAAGACTAGCACAGATACGCAGTATTTT

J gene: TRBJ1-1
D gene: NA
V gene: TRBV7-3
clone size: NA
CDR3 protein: CASSLTLAGRVTEAFF
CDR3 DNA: TGTGCCAGCAGCTTAACGCTGGCGGGCCGAGTTACTGAAGCTTTCTTT

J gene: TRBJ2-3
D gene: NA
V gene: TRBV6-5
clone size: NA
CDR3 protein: CASSTREADTQYF
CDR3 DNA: TGTGCCAGCAGTACGAGAGAGGCAGATACGCAGTATTTT

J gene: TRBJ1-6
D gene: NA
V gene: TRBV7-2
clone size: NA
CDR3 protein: CASSLFADNSPLHF
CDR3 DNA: TGTGCCAGCAGCTTATTCGCCGATAATTCACCCCTCCACTTT

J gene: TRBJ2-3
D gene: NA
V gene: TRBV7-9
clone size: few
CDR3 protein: CASSPTVDGDTQYF
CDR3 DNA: TGTGCCAGCAGCCCGACAGTAGATGGAGATACGCAGTATTTT

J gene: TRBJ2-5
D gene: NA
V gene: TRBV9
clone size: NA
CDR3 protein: CASSVDDRREETQYF
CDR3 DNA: TGTGCCAGCAGCGTAGATGACCGCAGGGAAGAGACCCAGTACTTC

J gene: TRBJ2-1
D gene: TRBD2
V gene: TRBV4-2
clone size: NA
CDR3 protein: CASSHSWSGGRNEQFF
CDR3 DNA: TGTGCCAGCAGCCATAGCTGGAGCGGGGGGCGCAATGAGCAGTTCTTC

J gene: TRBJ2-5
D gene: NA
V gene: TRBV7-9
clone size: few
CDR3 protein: CASRVSERETQYF
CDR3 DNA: TGTGCCAGCAGAGTGAGCGAGAGAGAGACCCAGTACTTC

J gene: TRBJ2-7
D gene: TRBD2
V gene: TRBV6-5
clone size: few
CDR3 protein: CASSYSLAGNYEQYF
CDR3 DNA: TGTGCCAGCAGTTACTCGCTAGCGGGGAATTACGAGCAGTACTTC

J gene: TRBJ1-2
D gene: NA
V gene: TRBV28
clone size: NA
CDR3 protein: CASSFSSWGYTF
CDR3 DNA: TGTGCCAGCAGTTTTTCTTCGTGGGGCTACACCTTC

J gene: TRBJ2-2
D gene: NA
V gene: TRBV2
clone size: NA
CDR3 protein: CASSVGRNTGELFF
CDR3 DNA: TGTGCCAGCAGTGTGGGGAGGAACACCGGGGAGCTGTTTTTT

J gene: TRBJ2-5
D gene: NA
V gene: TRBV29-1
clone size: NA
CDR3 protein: CSGGLQETQYF
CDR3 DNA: TGCAGCGGAGGGCTTCAAGAGACCCAGTACTTC

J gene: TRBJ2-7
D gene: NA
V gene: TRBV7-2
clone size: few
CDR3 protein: CASSSASDPEQYF
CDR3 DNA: TGTGCCAGCAGCTCGGCTAGCGATCCCGAGCAGTACTTC

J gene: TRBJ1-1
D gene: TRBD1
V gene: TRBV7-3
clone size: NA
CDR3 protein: CASSSGTGAFF
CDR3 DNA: TGTGCCAGCAGCTCCGGGACAGGAGCTTTCTTT

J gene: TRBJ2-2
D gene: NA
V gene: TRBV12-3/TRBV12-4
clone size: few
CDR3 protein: CASSLEGGLSGELFF
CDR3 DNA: TGTGCCAGCAGTTTAGAGGGGGGGCTCTCCGGGGAGCTGTTTTTT

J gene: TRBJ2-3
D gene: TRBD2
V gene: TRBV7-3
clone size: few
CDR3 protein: CASSPLPGGSTDTQYF
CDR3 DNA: TGTGCCAGCAGCCCTTTACCGGGGGGGAGCACAGATACGCAGTATTTT

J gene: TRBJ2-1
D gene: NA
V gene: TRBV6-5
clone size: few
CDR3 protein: CASTRGGWRHYNEQFF
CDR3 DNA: TGTGCCAGCACCCGTGGAGGGTGGCGGCACTACAATGAGCAGTTCTTC

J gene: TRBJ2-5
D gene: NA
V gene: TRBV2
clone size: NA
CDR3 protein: CASSDLGQETQYF
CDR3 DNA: TGTGCCAGCAGTGACTTGGGACAAGAGACCCAGTACTTC

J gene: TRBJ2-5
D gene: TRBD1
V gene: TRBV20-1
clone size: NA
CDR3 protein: CSASVPRGPQETQYF
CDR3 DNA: TGCAGTGCTAGCGTTCCCAGGGGGCCCCAAGAGACCCAGTACTTC

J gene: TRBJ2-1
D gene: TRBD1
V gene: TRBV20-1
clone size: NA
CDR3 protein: CSASFQGEYNEQFF
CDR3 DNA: TGCAGTGCTAGTTTTCAGGGGGAATACAATGAGCAGTTCTTC

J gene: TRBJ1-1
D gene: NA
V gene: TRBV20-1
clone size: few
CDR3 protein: CSARGVMNTEAFF
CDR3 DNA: TGCAGTGCCCGCGGGGTAATGAACACTGAAGCTTTCTTT

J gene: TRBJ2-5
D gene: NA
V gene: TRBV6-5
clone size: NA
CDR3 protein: CASSPGPLQETQYF
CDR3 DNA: TGTGCCAGCAGTCCGGGACCACTACAAGAGACCCAGTACTTC

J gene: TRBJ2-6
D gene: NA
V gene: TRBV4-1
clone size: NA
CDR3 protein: CASSQQPAVSSGANVLTF
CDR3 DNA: TGCGCCAGCAGCCAGCAGCCAGCGGTGAGCTCTGGGGCCAACGTCCTGACTTTC

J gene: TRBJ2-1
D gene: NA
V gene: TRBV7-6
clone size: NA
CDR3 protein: CASSPRRGREQFF
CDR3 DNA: TGTGCCAGCAGCCCTAGGCGGGGGCGAGAGCAGTTCTTC

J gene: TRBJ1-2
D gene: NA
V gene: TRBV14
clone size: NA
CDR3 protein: CASSPRAAPGYTF
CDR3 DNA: TGTGCCAGCAGCCCCCGGGCGGCTCCAGGTTACACCTTC

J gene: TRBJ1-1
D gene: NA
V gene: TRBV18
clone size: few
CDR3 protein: CASSPPRGMYTEAFF
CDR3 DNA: TGTGCCAGCTCACCGCCCCGGGGAATGTACACTGAAGCTTTCTTT

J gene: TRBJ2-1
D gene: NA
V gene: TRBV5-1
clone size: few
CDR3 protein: CASSQDVAGNNEQFF
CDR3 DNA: TGCGCCAGCAGCCAGGACGTGGCGGGGAACAATGAGCAGTTCTTC

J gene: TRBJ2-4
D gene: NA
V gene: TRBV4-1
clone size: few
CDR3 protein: CASSQRAGQPNIQYF
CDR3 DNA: TGCGCCAGCAGCCAGCGCGCGGGACAGCCAAACATTCAGTACTTC

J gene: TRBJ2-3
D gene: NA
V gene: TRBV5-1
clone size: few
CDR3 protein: CASRSGVRGLMDTQYF
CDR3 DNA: TGCGCCAGCAGATCGGGGGTCCGGGGGCTTATGGATACGCAGTATTTT

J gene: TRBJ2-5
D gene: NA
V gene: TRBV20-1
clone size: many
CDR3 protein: CSARGPETQYF
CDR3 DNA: TGCAGTGCTAGAGGTCCGGAGACCCAGTACTTC

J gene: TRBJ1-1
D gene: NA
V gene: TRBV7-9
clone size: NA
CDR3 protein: CASRSGGLGLSEAFF
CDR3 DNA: TGTGCCAGCAGGAGCGGGGGGTTGGGCTTAAGTGAAGCTTTCTTT

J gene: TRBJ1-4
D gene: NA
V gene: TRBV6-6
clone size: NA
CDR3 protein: CASSSQEGEKLFF
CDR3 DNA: TGTGCCAGCAGCTCCCAAGAGGGCGAAAAACTGTTTTTT

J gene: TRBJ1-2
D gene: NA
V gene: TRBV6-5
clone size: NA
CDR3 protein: CASSPRPKTNYGYTF
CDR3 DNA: TGTGCCAGCAGCCCGAGACCGAAAACTAACTATGGCTACACCTTC

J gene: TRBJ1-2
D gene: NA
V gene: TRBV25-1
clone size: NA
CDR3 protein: CASSRAGLGYTF
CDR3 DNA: TGTGCCAGCAGCAGGGCAGGGCTCGGCTACACCTTC

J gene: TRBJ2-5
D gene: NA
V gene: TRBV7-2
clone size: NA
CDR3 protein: CASSFSIQETQYF
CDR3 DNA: TGTGCCAGCAGCTTTTCCATCCAAGAGACCCAGTACTTC